The 22 T cell receptor beta chains in this list originate from one sample, sequenced in a study of blood T cell repertoires in COVID-19 (dated by TCRdb to 2020 to 2022). Receptors were amplified or captured by the immunoSEQ multiplex PCR assay. TCRdb mirrors the immuneACCESS table, restricted to in-frame sequences. Some clones are absent from its copies; in checked studies, under half trace to an unresolved V gene, and the reason for the others is unknown. In this sample the table shows 150,000 or so clones, over 85% of which occur a single time. Clones ranked in the top ten supply roughly 5% of the sample. Sequencing was done on a sample of peripheral blood. The receptors derive from a woman in her forties or fifties with acute or convalescent COVID-19.

The chain carries TRBV6-5 and TRBJ1-5; the D gene is possibly TRBD1 (5 bases). Germline CDR1 MNHEY, CDR2 SVGAGI. The V gene lost 6 bases and the J gene lost 7 bases, with 16 bases spanning the gap. This CDR3 region has 14 residues. CDR3 nucleotides: TGTGCCAGCAGCTCAGGGTCGGCCTGGCAGCCCCAGCATTTT. Its translation: CASSSGSAWQPQHF.

The sample holds one count of this clone. This rearrangement joins TRBV7-2 to TRBJ1-6, with 10 nucleotides matching TRBD1. Trimming cost V 5 bases and J 14 bases; bases outside gene matches: 12. Germline-derived CDR1 and CDR2 are SGHTA and FQGNSA. The CDR3 covers 15 residues. The chain's CDR3 is CASSNRDRGLGSLHF. For the CDR3, the DNA is TGTGCCAGCAGCAACCGGGACAGGGGCCTTGGATCCCTCCACTTT.

The chain couples TRBV10-3 to TRBJ2-1, with 8 bases identical to TRBD1. This CDR3 contains 15 residues. CDR1 ENHRY and CDR2 SYGVKD come from the germline V gene. V trimming: 6 bases; J trimming: 7 bases; junction bases outside the gene matches: 11. CDR3 in DNA: TGTGCCATCAGCCAACAGGGGGTCGATTCGAATGAGCAGTTCTTC. This encodes CAISQQGVDSNEQFF.

The CDR3 protein is CASSLDGVHQPQHF. As DNA, the CDR3 is TGTGCCAGCAGCTTAGATGGAGTCCACCAGCCCCAGCATTTT. This sequence joins TRBV11-2 and TRBJ1-5; D gene uncertain. The CDR3 is 14 residues long. The V gene's germline CDR1 is SGHAT and CDR2 FQNNGV. V lost 0 bases and J 7 bases, leaving 10 bases between the germline ends.

This chain connects TRBV28 to TRBJ1-1, with 7 bases lining up with TRBD1. The germline CDR1 and CDR2 sequences are MDHEN and SYDVKM. V trimming: 4 bases; J trimming: 0 bases; junction bases outside the gene matches: 5. The CDR3 extends over 15 amino acids. The CDR3 is CASSSPGQLNTEAFF. For the CDR3, the DNA is TGTGCCAGCAGTTCTCCGGGACAGTTGAACACTGAAGCTTTCTTT. The full variable domain, completed using reference TRBV28 and TRBJ1-1, is DVKVTQSSRYLVKRTGEKVFLECVQDMDHENMFWYRQDPGLGLRLIYFSYDVKMKEKGDIPEGYSVSREKKERFSLILESASTNQTSMYLCASSSPGQLNTEAFFGQGTRLTVV.

The chain combines TRBV2 with TRBJ1-2, with 7 positions matching TRBD1. Germline-derived CDR1 and CDR2 are SNHLY and FYNNEI. V dropped 4 bases and J dropped 0; count of bases not matched to a gene: 5. The CDR3 has 15 residues. Here the CDR3 reads CASSVPGTANYGYTF. CDR3 coding DNA: TGTGCCAGCAGTGTGCCGGGGACAGCTAACTATGGCTACACCTTC.

This chain uses TRBV19 with TRBJ2-1; TRBD1 aligns across 7 bases. The germline V gene encodes CDR1 LNHDA and CDR2 SQIVND (reference sequence). This CDR3 is built from 14 residues. V lost 5 bases to trimming and J lost 6 bases; unmatched junction nucleotides: 7. CDR3 region: CASSLEDRFNEQFF. The DNA of the CDR3 is TGTGCCAGTAGTCTTGAGGACAGGTTCAATGAGCAGTTCTTC.

This chain links TRBV28 with TRBJ1-5; D perhaps matches TRBD1 (5 bases). The CDR3 is made up of 14 amino acids. Trimming removed 6 bases from V and 2 bases from J, with 11 bases in between. CDR1 and CDR2 from the germline V gene are MDHEN and SYDVKM. The CDR3 region is CASSPGLGNQPQHF. Written as DNA, the CDR3 is TGTGCCAGCAGCCCAGGGTTGGGCAATCAGCCCCAGCATTTT.

The rearrangement links TRBV2 to TRBJ1-4; 7 nucleotides line up with TRBD1. CDR1 and CDR2 (germline): SNHLY, FYNNEI. V lost 11 bases to trimming and J lost 8 bases; unmatched junction nucleotides: 8. The CDR3 covers 12 residues. CDR3 DNA sequence: TGTGCCGGGACCACAGGGGAGGAAAAACTGTTTTTT. Its translation is CAGTTGEEKLFF.

The rearrangement joins TRBV2 to TRBJ2-3; 7 positions match TRBD2. Germline CDR1 and CDR2: SNHLY and FYNNEI. J gave up 3 bases and V 4 bases, and 4 bases lay outside the gene matches. The CDR3 has 14 residues. CDR3 region: CASSGEGSTDTQYF. CDR3 nucleotides: TGTGCCAGCAGTGGGGAGGGGTCAACAGATACGCAGTATTTT.

The J gene is TRBJ2-5, the V gene TRBV6-6; 11 positions agree with TRBD2. The CDR3 runs to 13 residues. Germline-derived CDR1 and CDR2 are MNHNY and SVGAGI (reference sequence). With V trimmed by 6 bases and J by 6 bases, 3 bases remained unmatched. The CDR3: CASRIAGGQTQYF. The CDR3 DNA reads TGTGCCAGCAGAATAGCGGGGGGGCAGACCCAGTACTTC.

This clone appeared once. J is TRBJ1-4 and V is TRBV5-1; D possibly corresponds to TRBD1 (5 bases). With 3 bases removed from V and 3 bases from J, the gap between germline ends came to 18 bases. This CDR3 is built from 17 residues. CDR1 and CDR2 (germline): SGHRS, YFSETQ. The CDR3 DNA reads as TGCGCCAGCAGCTCTGGCGGCAGGGAGGCCCCTAATGAAAAACTGTTTTTT. It translates to CASSSGGREAPNEKLFF.

The chain is built from TRBV10-2 and TRBJ2-5; 7 bases match TRBD2. The CDR3 has 12 amino acids. Trimming took 5 bases from V and 4 from J; bases not matched to a gene: 1. Germline V gene data show CDR1 as WSHSY and CDR2 as SAAADI. The DNA of the CDR3 is TGCGCCAGCAGTCCGGGAGGAGAGACCCAGTACTTC. Its protein is CASSPGGETQYF.

The chain combines TRBV7-2 with TRBJ2-4; no firm D call. Per the germline V gene, CDR1 is SGHTA and CDR2 is FQGNSA. The CDR3 loop spans 13 amino acids. The V and J ends lost 5 bases and 5 bases respectively, with 10 bases between them. The CDR3 here is CASSTGFQNIQYF. In DNA form, the CDR3 reads TGTGCCAGCAGCACCGGGTTCCAAAACATTCAGTACTTC.

V usage is TRBV9 and J usage is TRBJ1-1, with 9 bases aligning to TRBD1. Germline CDR1 reads SGDLS; CDR2 reads YYNGEE. J gave up 4 bases and V 4 bases, and 5 bases lay outside the gene matches. The CDR3 has 14 residues. The DNA of the CDR3 is TGTGCCAGCAGCACTCGACAGGGGGGCACTGAAGCTTTCTTT. This codes for CASSTRQGGTEAFF.

This chain joins TRBV19 and TRBJ1-1, with a possible D match to TRBD1 (5 bases). The CDR3 loop spans 15 amino acids. Germline V gene data show CDR1 as LNHDA and CDR2 as SQIVND (reference sequence). The ends were cut back, 1 base at V and 2 bases at J, with 11 bases in the middle. CDR3 residues: CASSIGGRANTEAFF. CDR3 nucleotide sequence: TGTGCCAGTAGTATAGGGGGCCGGGCAAACACTGAAGCTTTCTTT. The complete variable domain, with remaining parts taken from reference TRBV19 and TRBJ1-1, reads DGGITQSPKYLFRKEGQNVTLSCEQNLNHDAMYWYRQDPGQGLRLIYYSQIVNDFQKGDIAEGYSVSREKKESFPLTVTSAQKNPTAFYLCASSIGGRANTEAFFGQGTRLTVV.

J is TRBJ1-1 and V is TRBV6-6; possibly TRBD1 for D (5 bases). Germline CDR1 and CDR2: MNHNY and SVGAGI (reference sequence). V was shortened by 7 bases and J by 3 bases, with 15 bases between the two germline ends. The CDR3 loop spans 14 amino acids. CDR3 in DNA: TGTGCCAGCATCCCCTCGGGGGGATACACTGAAGCTTTCTTT. Translating gives CASIPSGGYTEAFF.

The sample holds one count of this clone. The gene calls are TRBV7-9 and TRBJ1-2; D remains ambiguous. The V and J ends lost 6 bases and 0 bases respectively, with 14 bases between them. Per germline, CDR1 SEHNR and CDR2 FQNEAQ (reference sequence). CDR3 size: 15 residues. CDR3 DNA: TGTGCCAGCAGACCCCAAGACAAGCCTAACTATGGCTACACCTTC. This gives the protein CASRPQDKPNYGYTF.

CDR3 bases: TGTGCCAGCTCACCGTTACTAGCGGTAAACACCGGGGAGCTGTTTTTT. Its translation is CASSPLLAVNTGELFF. The genes are TRBV18 and TRBJ2-2; 8 nucleotides line up with TRBD2. Germline V gene sequence: CDR1 KGHSH, CDR2 LQKENI. V gave up 3 bases and J gave up 2 bases; unmatched junction bases: 5. CDR3 length: 16 residues.

This chain links TRBV5-4 with TRBJ2-2; D gene ambiguous. CDR3 length equals 17 residues. The germline gives CDR1 SGHNT, CDR2 YYREEE (reference sequence). Trimming took off 0 bases at V and 3 bases at J, with 15 bases between the two ends. The DNA of the CDR3 is TGTGCCAGCAGCTTGGATCGAGCAGGCGCCTACACCGGGGAGCTGTTTTTT. Residues: CASSLDRAGAYTGELFF.

The chain uses TRBV15 and TRBJ2-7; D might be TRBD1 (6 bases). Trimming removed 1 base from V and 3 bases from J, with 13 bases in between. Per the germline V gene, CDR1 is LNHNV and CDR2 is YYDKDF (reference sequence). The CDR3 consists of 15 residues. The CDR3 loop reads CATSRGQGLIYEQYF. The DNA of the CDR3 is TGTGCCACCAGCAGAGGCCAGGGGCTGATCTACGAGCAGTACTTC.

The chain employs TRBV5-1 and TRBJ1-2, with D tentatively TRBD1 (5 bases). Per germline, CDR1 SGHRS and CDR2 YFSETQ. V was pared by 2 bases and J by 3 bases, with 8 bases between. The CDR3 consists of 13 residues. The CDR3 bases are TGCGCCAGCAGCTTTGGAGGGGACTATGGCTACACCTTC. Protein product: CASSFGGDYGYTF. Looking up the rest from reference TRBV5-1 and TRBJ1-2 gives the full variable domain: KAGVTQTPRYLIKTRGQQVTLSCSPISGHRSVSWYQQTPGQGLQFLFEYFSETQRNKGNFPGRFSGRQFSNSRSEMNVSTLELGDSALYLCASSFGGDYGYTFGSGTRLTVV.